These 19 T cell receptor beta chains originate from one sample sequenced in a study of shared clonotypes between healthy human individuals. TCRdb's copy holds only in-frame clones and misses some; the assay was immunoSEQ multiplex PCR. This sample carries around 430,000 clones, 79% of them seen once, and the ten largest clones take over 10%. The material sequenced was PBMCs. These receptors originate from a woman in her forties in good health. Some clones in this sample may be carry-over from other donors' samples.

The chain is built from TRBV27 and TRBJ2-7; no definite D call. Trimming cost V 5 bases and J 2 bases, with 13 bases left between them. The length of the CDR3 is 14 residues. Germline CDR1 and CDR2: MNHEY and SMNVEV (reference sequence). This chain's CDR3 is CASSPSRLTYEQYF. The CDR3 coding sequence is TGTGCCAGCAGTCCCTCTAGGTTGACCTACGAGCAGTACTTC.

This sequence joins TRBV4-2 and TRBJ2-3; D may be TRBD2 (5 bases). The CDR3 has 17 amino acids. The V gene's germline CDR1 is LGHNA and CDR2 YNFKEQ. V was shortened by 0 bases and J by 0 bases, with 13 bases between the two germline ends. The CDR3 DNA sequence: TGTGCCAGCAGCCAAGATGAGGCGGGTCCTAGCACAGATACGCAGTATTTT. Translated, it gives CASSQDEAGPSTDTQYF.

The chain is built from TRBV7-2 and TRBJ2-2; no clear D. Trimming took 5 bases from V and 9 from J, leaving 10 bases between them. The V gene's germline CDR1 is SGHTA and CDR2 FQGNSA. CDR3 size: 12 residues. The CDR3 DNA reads TGTGCCAGCAGCACCCGAGGAAGGGAGCTGTTTTTT. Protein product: CASSTRGRELFF.

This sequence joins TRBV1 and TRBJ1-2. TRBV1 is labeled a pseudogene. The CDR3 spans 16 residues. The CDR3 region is CTSSQSGRAASRGNTF. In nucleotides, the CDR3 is TGCACCAGCAGCCAAAGCGGGAGGGCCGCCAGCCGGGGAAACACCTTC.

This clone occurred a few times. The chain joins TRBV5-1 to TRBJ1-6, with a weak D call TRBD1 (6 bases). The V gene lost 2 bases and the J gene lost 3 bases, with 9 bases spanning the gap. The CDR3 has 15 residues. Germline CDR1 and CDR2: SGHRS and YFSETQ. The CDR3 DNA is TGCGCCAGCAGCTTCGGGGACAACTATAATTCACCCCTCCACTTT. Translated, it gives CASSFGDNYNSPLHF.

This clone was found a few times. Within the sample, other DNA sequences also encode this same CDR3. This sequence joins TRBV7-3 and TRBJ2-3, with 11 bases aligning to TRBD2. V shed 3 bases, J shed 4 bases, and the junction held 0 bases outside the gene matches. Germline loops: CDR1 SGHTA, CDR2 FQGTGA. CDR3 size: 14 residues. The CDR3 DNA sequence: TGTGCCAGCAGCTTGGGACTAGCGGCAGATACGCAGTATTTT. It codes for CASSLGLAADTQYF.

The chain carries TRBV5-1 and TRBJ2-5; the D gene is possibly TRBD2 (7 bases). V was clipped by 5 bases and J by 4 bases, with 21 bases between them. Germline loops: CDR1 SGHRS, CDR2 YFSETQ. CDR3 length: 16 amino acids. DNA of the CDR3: TGCGCCAGCAGATCGGGGGGCGAACGAAGGGGAGAGACCCAGTACTTC. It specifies CASRSGGERRGETQYF. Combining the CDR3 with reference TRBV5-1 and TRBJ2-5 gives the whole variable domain KAGVTQTPRYLIKTRGQQVTLSCSPISGHRSVSWYQQTPGQGLQFLFEYFSETQRNKGNFPGRFSGRQFSNSRSEMNVSTLELGDSALYLCASRSGGERRGETQYFGPGTRLLVL.

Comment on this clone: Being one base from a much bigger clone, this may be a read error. The CDR3 protein is CASGPTLSAEAFF. In nucleotides, the CDR3 is TGTGCCAGCGGGCCTACTCTTTCCGCTGAAGCTTTCTTT. The gene calls are TRBV6-5 and TRBJ1-1; D is ambiguous. This CDR3 is built from 13 residues. CDR1 and CDR2 (germline): MNHEY, SVGAGI. The V gene lost 8 bases and the J gene lost 6 bases, with 16 bases spanning the gap.

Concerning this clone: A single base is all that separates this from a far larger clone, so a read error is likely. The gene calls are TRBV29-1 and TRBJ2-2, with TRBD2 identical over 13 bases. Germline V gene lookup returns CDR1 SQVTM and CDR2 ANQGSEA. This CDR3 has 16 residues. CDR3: CSVPRTSGSSTRELFF. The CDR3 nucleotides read TGCAGCGTCCCCAGGACTAGCGGGAGCTCCACCAGGGAGCTGTTTTTT.

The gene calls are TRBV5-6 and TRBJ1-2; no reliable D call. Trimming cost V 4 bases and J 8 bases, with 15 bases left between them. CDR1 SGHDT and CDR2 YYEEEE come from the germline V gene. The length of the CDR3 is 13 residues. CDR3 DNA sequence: TGTGCCAGCAGCCCTTGGGGAGGGTTCGGCTACACCTTC. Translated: CASSPWGGFGYTF. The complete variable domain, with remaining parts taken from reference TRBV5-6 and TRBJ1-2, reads DAGVTQSPTHLIKTRGQQVTLRCSPKSGHDTVSWYQQALGQGPQFIFQYYEEEERQRGNFPDRFSGHQFPNYSSELNVNALLLGDSALYLCASSPWGGFGYTFGSGTRLTVV.

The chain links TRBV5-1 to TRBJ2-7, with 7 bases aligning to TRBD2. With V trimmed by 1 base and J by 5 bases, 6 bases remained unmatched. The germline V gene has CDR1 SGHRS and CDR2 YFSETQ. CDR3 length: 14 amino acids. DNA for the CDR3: TGCGCCAGCAGCTTGCGGGGGAGGGAAAACGAGCAGTACTTC. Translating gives CASSLRGRENEQYF.

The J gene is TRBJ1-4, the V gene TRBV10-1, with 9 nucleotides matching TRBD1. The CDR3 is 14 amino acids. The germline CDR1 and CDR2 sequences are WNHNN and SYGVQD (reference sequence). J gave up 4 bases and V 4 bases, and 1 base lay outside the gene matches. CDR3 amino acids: CASSGDRVNEKLFF. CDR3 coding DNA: TGCGCCAGCAGTGGGGACAGGGTTAATGAAAAACTGTTTTTT.

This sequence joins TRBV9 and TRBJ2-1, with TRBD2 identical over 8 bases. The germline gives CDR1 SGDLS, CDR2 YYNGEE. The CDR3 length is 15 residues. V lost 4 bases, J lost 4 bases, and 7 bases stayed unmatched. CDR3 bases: TGTGCCAGCAGCCTCATCGGCGGGGGGTACAATGAGCAGTTCTTC. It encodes CASSLIGGGYNEQFF.

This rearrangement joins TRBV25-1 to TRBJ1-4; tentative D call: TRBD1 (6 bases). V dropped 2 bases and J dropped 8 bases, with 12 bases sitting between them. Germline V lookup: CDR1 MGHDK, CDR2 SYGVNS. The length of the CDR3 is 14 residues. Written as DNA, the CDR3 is TGTGCCAGCAGTGAAGTTAACAGGGAAGAAAAACTGTTTTTT. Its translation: CASSEVNREEKLFF.

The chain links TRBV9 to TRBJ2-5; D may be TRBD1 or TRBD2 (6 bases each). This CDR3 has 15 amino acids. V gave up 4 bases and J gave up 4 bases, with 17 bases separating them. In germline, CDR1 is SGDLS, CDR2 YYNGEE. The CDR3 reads CASSTPPEGGETQYF. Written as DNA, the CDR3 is TGTGCCAGCAGCACACCCCCGGAGGGGGGAGAGACCCAGTACTTC.

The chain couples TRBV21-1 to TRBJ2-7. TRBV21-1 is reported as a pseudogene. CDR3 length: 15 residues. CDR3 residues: CASSKEKQETYEQYF. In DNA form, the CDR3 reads TGTGCCAGCAGCAAAGAGAAGCAGGAGACCTACGAGCAGTACTTC.

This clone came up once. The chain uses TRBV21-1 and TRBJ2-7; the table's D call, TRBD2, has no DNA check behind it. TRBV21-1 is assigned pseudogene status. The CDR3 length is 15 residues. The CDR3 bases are TGTGCCAGCAGCAAAGGAGCGGGAGAGGGCCACGAGCAGTACTTC. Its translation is CASSKGAGEGHEQYF.

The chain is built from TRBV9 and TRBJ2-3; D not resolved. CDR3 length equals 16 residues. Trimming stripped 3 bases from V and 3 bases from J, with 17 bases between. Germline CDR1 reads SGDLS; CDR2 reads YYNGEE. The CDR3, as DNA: TGTGCCAGCAGCGGTTCCAGGTCCCCAGAGACAGATACGCAGTATTTT. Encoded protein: CASSGSRSPETDTQYF. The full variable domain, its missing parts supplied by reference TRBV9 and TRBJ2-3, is DSGVTQTPKHLITATGQRVTLRCSPRSGDLSVYWYQQSLDQGLQFLIQYYNGEERAKGNILERFSAQQFPDLHSELNLSSLELGDSALYFCASSGSRSPETDTQYFGPGTRLTVL.

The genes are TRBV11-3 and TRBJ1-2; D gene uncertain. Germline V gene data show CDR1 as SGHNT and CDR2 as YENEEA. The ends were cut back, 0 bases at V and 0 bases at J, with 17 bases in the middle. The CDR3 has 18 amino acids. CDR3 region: CASSLEWNRREANYGYTF. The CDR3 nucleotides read TGTGCCAGCAGCTTAGAGTGGAATAGGCGGGAAGCTAACTATGGCTACACCTTC. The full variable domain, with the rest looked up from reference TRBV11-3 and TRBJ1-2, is EAGVVQSPRYKIIEKKQPVAFWCNPISGHNTLYWYLQNLGQGPELLIRYENEEAVDDSQLPKDRFSAERLKGVDSTLKIQPAELGDSAVYLCASSLEWNRREANYGYTFGSGTRLTVV.